This T cell receptor beta chain was recorded in a study of shared T cell receptors in the human thymus (dated by TCRdb to the early 2020s). For the wider study: The study examined how self-reactive, shared T-cell receptor alpha chains are generated in the human thymus.

A note on this clone: Its antigen is currently not known. Per-base qualities were not stored, and no clone one base away is much larger.

Libraries were made using the immunoSEQ multiplex PCR assay. Not all clones reach the TCRdb copy of this immuneACCESS table, which keeps in-frame sequences only. Checked studies attribute under half of the gap to unresolved V genes and leave the rest unexplained. The sample records about 610,000 clones, 70% to 90% of which are singletons. Roughly 0.0097% of the sample rests with the top ten. The CDR3 goes from the cysteine to the phenylalanine over 17 residues. Only CDR3 DNA remains: 51 bases, in frame from the first base. CDR1 and CDR2, per the germline V gene, are LGHNA and YNFKEQ. Germline trimming: 6 bases from V, 4 bases from J; junction bases outside gene matches: 11. This sample also appeared in a second study, on human thymus T cells. The other study reports the following: The donors were immunologically healthy infants in Finland who had open corrective cardiac surgery for congenital heart defects. The thymus tissue came from surgical resects taken out during corrective cardiac surgery. Both the thymic and the peripheral blood repertoires appeared to show biased V and J gene segment usage. According to the related research, thymic TCR repertoires were highly overlapping among unrelated individuals. The study used roughly eight infant thymus samples plus four related peripheral blood samples to characterize TCR alpha and beta repertoires. The cohort included a handful of male and a couple of female infants, with donor ages spanning 7 to 244 days. Thymocytes were released mechanically from tissue and stored at -70 °C as pellets of about 8.5-31 million cells. Genomic DNA was extracted from frozen cell pellets with a QIAsymphony instrument. TCRB and TCRAD loci were amplified from a standardized quantity of quality-controlled genomic DNA using the immunoSEQ multiplex PCR assay. The V(D)J region was spanned by amplicons of a length sufficient to cover the CDR3 and to identify V and J genes. The amplicons were sequenced on an Illumina platform via the commercial immunoSEQ service. Corrections for primer bias and sequencing errors followed previously described methods, while TCRAD and TCRB definitions were based on the IMGT database. Analysis of the repertoires was done with immunoSEQ Analyzer 3.0 and VDJTools and included basic statistics, V/J segment usage, diversity estimates, rarefaction and pairwise overlap. Diversity was estimated using the Chao1, ChaoE, Efron-Thisted, Shannon and inverse Simpson indices, and was also estimated on datasets down-sampled to the size of the smallest sample. Repertoire overlap used strict matching of CDR3 nucleotide sequence, V gene and J gene, with Jaccard-based multidimensional scaling clustering. On average, about 800,000 unique TCRB clonotypes were obtained from thymus samples, compared with roughly 84,000 from blood samples.

This receptor was obtained from a boy in the first two years of life with a congenital heart defect. Donor details come from another sample of the same person, matched by shared clones. Sequences were obtained from thymocytes. The chain uses TRBV4-2 and TRBJ2-3; 12 bases in the junction line up with TRBD2. The CDR3 has the sequence CASRGLAGEQVADTQYF. The DNA sequence is given as TGTGCCAGCAGGGGACTAGCGGGTGAGCAGGTGGCAGATACGCAGTATTTT.